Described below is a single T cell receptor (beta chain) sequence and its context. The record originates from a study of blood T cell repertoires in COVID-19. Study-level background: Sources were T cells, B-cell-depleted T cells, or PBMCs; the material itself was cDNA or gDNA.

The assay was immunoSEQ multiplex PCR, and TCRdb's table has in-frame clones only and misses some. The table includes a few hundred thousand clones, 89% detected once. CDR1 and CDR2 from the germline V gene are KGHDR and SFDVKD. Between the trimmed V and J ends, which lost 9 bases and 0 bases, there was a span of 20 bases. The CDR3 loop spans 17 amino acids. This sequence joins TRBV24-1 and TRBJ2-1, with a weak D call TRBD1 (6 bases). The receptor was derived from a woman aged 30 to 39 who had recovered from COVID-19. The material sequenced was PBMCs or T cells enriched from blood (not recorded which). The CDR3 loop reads CATGTATGTNSYNEQFF. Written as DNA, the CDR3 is TGTGCCACCGGGACCGCTACCGGGACAAACTCCTACAATGAGCAGTTCTTC.